Listed here are 10 T cell receptor beta chains from one sample, sequenced in a study of blood T cells in healthy people across ages. A second PCR of roughly 6 to 12 cycles used a sample-barcoded 5' primer and a J-beta primer mix. TCRdb re-called the 5' RACE reads through MiXCR, storing one row per CDR3 protein. Among about 680,000 distinct CDR3 sequences, around half were seen once, and the ten largest hold about a third. What was sequenced was blood. These receptors originate from an older woman in good health.

This clonotype was detected only a few times. The chain has TRBV7-9 and TRBJ2-1, with TRBD1 identical over 8 bases. Germline lookup yields CDR1 SEHNR and CDR2 FQNEAQ (reference sequence). The CDR3 runs to 17 residues. After removal of 3 bases from V and 4 bases from J, the junction contained 11 bases not matched to a gene. DNA of the CDR3: TGTGCCAGCAGCTTTTCCCGGACAGGGAAGTCTTACAATGAGCAGTTCTTC. The encoded protein is CASSFSRTGKSYNEQFF.

The chain links TRBV18 to TRBJ2-7, with a tentative D call TRBD2 (5 bases). Trimming removed 1 base at V and 2 bases at J, with 9 bases between. The CDR3 totals 14 residues. From germline, CDR1 is KGHSH and CDR2 LQKENI. In nucleotides, the CDR3 is TGTGCCAGCTCACCACGAAACGGGGCCTACGAGCAGTACTTC. Protein sequence: CASSPRNGAYEQYF.

A few counts support this clonotype. V and J are TRBV12-3 or TRBV12-4 and TRBJ2-5, with 10 nucleotides matching TRBD2. Germline trimming cut 0 bases from V and 4 bases from J; bases unmatched to any gene: 11. The CDR3 has 18 residues. The CDR3 reads CASSLARLAGALRETQYF. The CDR3 nucleotides read TGTGCCAGCAGTTTAGCGCGTCTAGCGGGAGCTTTAAGAGAGACCCAGTACTTC.

The CDR3 is CSVRPQRGLNTEAFF. The CDR3 DNA reads TGCAGCGTTAGACCCCAAAGGGGGCTGAACACTGAAGCTTTCTTT. The rearrangement uses TRBV29-1 and TRBJ1-1, with 7 bases that match TRBD1. Germline V gene lookup returns CDR1 SQVTM and CDR2 ANQGSEA. This CDR3 comprises 15 residues. Germline trimming cut 5 bases from V and 0 bases from J; bases unmatched to any gene: 9.

On this clonotype itself: Germline is not matched at one junction end, which may reflect a read error. This rearrangement joins TRBV20-1 to TRBJ1-6; the D gene is possibly TRBD1 (5 bases). CDR3 length: 16 amino acids. Germline V gene sequence: CDR1 DFQATT, CDR2 SNEGSKA (reference sequence). The CDR3 here is CSAIAQPRGYNSPPHF. The CDR3 nucleotides read TGCAGTGCTATCGCGCAGCCTAGGGGCTATAATTCACCCCCCCACTTT.

The chain uses TRBV7-3 and TRBJ2-3; D uncertain. The CDR3 consists of 15 residues. The ends were cut back, 0 bases at V and 3 bases at J, with 10 bases in the middle. Germline CDR1 and CDR2: SGHTA and FQGTGA. The CDR3 DNA reads as TGTGCCAGCAGCTTAACTGCGGAGTATACAGATACGCAGTATTTT. Translated: CASSLTAEYTDTQYF.

This clonotype has ten or more counts. This chain connects TRBV6-6 to TRBJ2-7, with 8 positions matching TRBD2. The CDR3 consists of 13 residues. The trim removed 6 bases at V and 4 bases at J, leaving 5 bases unmatched. Germline CDR1 is MNHNY and CDR2 is SVGAGI (reference sequence). The CDR3 loop reads CASSRTSGYEQYF. The CDR3 bases are TGTGCCAGCAGCCGCACTAGCGGATACGAGCAGTACTTC.

This clonotype has just a few counts. This chain connects TRBV5-1 to TRBJ2-3; TRBD2 aligns across 8 bases. This CDR3 has 16 residues. The junction had 5 bases not matched to a gene; V was cut back by 2 bases and J by 0 bases. Germline-derived CDR1 and CDR2 are SGHRS and YFSETQ. CDR3 amino acids: CASSFLAGPSTDTQYF. The CDR3, as DNA: TGCGCCAGCAGCTTTTTAGCGGGGCCTAGCACAGATACGCAGTATTTT.

This chain joins TRBV20-1 and TRBJ2-7, with TRBD1 matching over 9 bases. Germline trimming cut 1 base from V and 3 bases from J; bases unmatched to any gene: 7. This CDR3 spans 15 amino acids. Germline CDR1 and CDR2: DFQATT and SNEGSKA (reference sequence). This CDR3 reads CSARAGDRVGYEQYF. CDR3 in DNA: TGCAGTGCTAGAGCTGGGGACAGGGTCGGCTACGAGCAGTACTTC.

The rearrangement links TRBV7-6 to TRBJ2-5, with D unclear. The last part of the DNA fits TRBJ2-7 better; the J call may be wrong. Germline CDR1 SGHVS, CDR2 FNYEAQ. This CDR3 spans 15 amino acids. The CDR3 spells CASSSSKVLWDEQYF. CDR3 DNA sequence: TGTGCCAGCAGCTCCTCGAAGGTGCTTTGGGACGAGCAGTACTTC.